The 9 T cell receptor beta chains below all came from one sample that was sequenced in a study of blood T cells in healthy people across ages. Primed by a sample-barcoded 5' primer and a J-beta primer mix, a second PCR proceeded for about 6 to 12 cycles. Via MiXCR, TCRdb re-called the 5' RACE reads, giving one row per CDR3 protein. The sample includes roughly 650,000 distinct CDR3 sequences, about a third of them seen just once. Sequenced: blood. Receptor source: an elderly woman in good health.

This clonotype came up many times. DNA of the CDR3: TGCGCCAGCAGCTTGGGGGACCTGGGAAGGAATGAAAAACTGTTTTTT. This encodes CASSLGDLGRNEKLFF. J is TRBJ1-4 and V is TRBV5-1, with a tentative D call TRBD1 (5 bases). The germline gives CDR1 SGHRS, CDR2 YFSETQ. This CDR3 region has 16 residues. Trimming pared 0 bases from V and 5 bases from J, leaving 14 bases between. The entire variable domain, with the rest obtained from reference TRBV5-1 and TRBJ1-4, is as follows: KAGVTQTPRYLIKTRGQQVTLSCSPISGHRSVSWYQQTPGQGLQFLFEYFSETQRNKGNFPGRFSGRQFSNSRSEMNVSTLELGDSALYLCASSLGDLGRNEKLFFGSGTQLSVL.

The CDR3, as DNA: TGTGCCAGCAGGTGGGGGGGCGCCGGGGAGCTGTTTTTT. It translates to CASRWGGAGELFF. The chain joins TRBV27 to TRBJ2-2; tentative D call: TRBD2 (7 bases). The CDR3 consists of 13 residues. Trimming pared 6 bases from V and 6 bases from J, leaving 11 bases between. Germline V gene data show CDR1 as MNHEY and CDR2 as SMNVEV (reference sequence).

A few counts support this clonotype. The chain is built from TRBV5-5 and TRBJ2-1; D is unclear. Judging by the DNA end, TRBJ2-7 fits better; the J call may be wrong. The CDR3 is made up of 15 amino acids. CDR1 SGHKS and CDR2 YYEKEE come from the germline V gene (reference sequence). The CDR3 protein is CASSFSRSSYNEQYF. Here the CDR3 DNA reads TGTGCCAGCAGCTTTAGCCGTAGCTCCTACAATGAGCAGTACTTC.

This clonotype was recorded a few times. The chain couples TRBV21-1 to TRBJ1-2. TRBV21-1 is a pseudogene. This CDR3 is built from 13 residues. The CDR3 loop reads CASSNQINYGYTF. Written as DNA, the CDR3 is TGTGCCAGCAGCAATCAGATTAACTATGGCTACACCTTC.

The chain employs TRBV6-1 and TRBJ2-5, with 10 bases matching TRBD1. Germline lookup yields CDR1 MNHNS and CDR2 SASEGT. The CDR3 loop spans 14 amino acids. Trimming cost V 6 bases and J 5 bases; bases outside gene matches: 6. In DNA, the CDR3 is TGTGCCAGCAGCGGGACAGGGGCGCTGGAGACCCAGTACTTC. This translates into CASSGTGALETQYF.

The chain has TRBV30 and TRBJ2-4, with TRBD2 as a possible D gene (5 bases). TRBJ2-7 explains the end of the DNA better; the J call may be wrong. The germline V gene encodes CDR1 GTSNPN and CDR2 SVGIG (reference sequence). This CDR3 region has 14 residues. The CDR3 reads CAWTGPSSYNEQYF. The DNA for the CDR3 is TGTGCCTGGACAGGCCCTAGCTCCTACAACGAGCAGTACTTC.

The rearrangement joins TRBV27 to TRBJ1-2; 8 nucleotides align to TRBD1. This CDR3 spans 16 amino acids. Germline V gene sequence: CDR1 MNHEY, CDR2 SMNVEV (reference sequence). Trimming took 4 bases from V and 4 from J; bases not matched to a gene: 11. CDR3 nucleotides: TGTGCCAGCAGTTCGACCTGGCGGACAGGGAGCTATGGCTACACCTTC. This gives the protein CASSSTWRTGSYGYTF.

The chain carries TRBV7-8 and TRBJ1-6; D call uncertain. This CDR3 spans 15 amino acids. Between the trimmed V and J ends, which lost 1 base and 3 bases, there was a span of 7 bases. Germline V lookup: CDR1 SGHVS, CDR2 FQNEAQ. CDR3 residues: CASSLVGLYNSPLHF. The CDR3 bases are TGTGCCAGCAGCTTAGTGGGCCTCTATAATTCACCCCTCCACTTT.

V gene TRBV30 combines with J gene TRBJ1-2; D might be TRBD1 (5 bases). Trimming removed 6 bases from V and 8 bases from J, with 13 bases in between. The length of the CDR3 is 11 residues. Germline CDR1 is GTSNPN and CDR2 is SVGIG (reference sequence). The CDR3 reads CACQGRLGYTF. In DNA, the CDR3 is TGTGCCTGCCAGGGACGCCTCGGCTACACCTTC.